The 7 T cell receptor beta chains below all came from one sample that was sequenced in a study of CD8+CD57+ T cells in acquired aplastic anemia. CDR3 and TCR beta VDJ profiling relied on genomic DNA as the template. TCRdb independently ran MiXCR on the reads; one entry per CDR3 protein. Found here are hundreds of thousands of distinct CDR3 sequences, around 45% of them singletons; the top ten hold 7% to 10%. Individuals selected for sequencing had exhibited CD8+CD57+ cell expansion on flow cytometry. Material for sequencing was sorted CD4+, CD8+, or CD8+CD57+ T cells (not recorded which) from PBMCs. The receptors originated from a human donor with aplastic anemia.

V usage is TRBV30 and J usage is TRBJ1-6; 7 nucleotides agree with TRBD1. V shed 3 bases, J shed 7 bases, and the junction held 9 bases outside the gene matches. This CDR3 contains 15 residues. The germline V gene encodes CDR1 GTSNPN and CDR2 SVGIG (reference sequence). As DNA, the CDR3 is TGTGCCTGGAGCTATCGTGACAGGGACAATTCACCCCTCCACTTT. Its translation: CAWSYRDRDNSPLHF.

For the CDR3, the DNA is TGCAGTGCCAGCCTGACAGGGGGCATGAACGAGCAGTACTTC. Translation gives CSASLTGGMNEQYF. The rearrangement links TRBV20-1 to TRBJ2-7; 10 bases align to TRBD1. The CDR3 is 14 amino acids. J gave up 5 bases and V 6 bases, and 10 bases lay outside the gene matches. In germline, CDR1 is DFQATT, CDR2 SNEGSKA (reference sequence).

About this clonotype: Mismatch with germline at one junction end may stem from a read error. J is TRBJ2-5 and V is TRBV15; TRBD2 matches at 9 bases. Germline CDR1 LNHNV, CDR2 YYDKDF (reference sequence). There are 16 residues in the CDR3. CDR3 residues: CATTLGGTSPIEAQYF. The CDR3 region has the DNA TGTGCCACTACCTTAGGCGGGACTAGCCCAATAGAGGCCCAGTACTTC.

The V call is TRBV25-1, the J call TRBJ1-1, with D hard to call. V was trimmed by 4 bases and J by 3 bases, leaving 15 bases between them. Germline lookup yields CDR1 MGHDK and CDR2 SYGVNS. The CDR3 covers 15 residues. The CDR3 loop is CASSGRHSMDTEAFF. Written as DNA, the CDR3 is TGTGCCAGCAGTGGCAGGCACTCAATGGACACTGAAGCTTTCTTT. Variable domain in full (rest from reference TRBV25-1 and TRBJ1-1): EADIYQTPRYLVIGTGKKITLECSQTMGHDKMYWYQQDPGMELHLIHYSYGVNSTEKGDLSSESTVSRIRTEHFPLTLESARPSHTSQYLCASSGRHSMDTEAFFGQGTRLTVV.

The V and J genes are TRBV7-6 and TRBJ2-2; tentatively, D is TRBD1 (6 bases). With 5 bases removed from V and 1 base from J, the gap between germline ends came to 11 bases. The V gene's germline CDR1 is SGHVS and CDR2 FNYEAQ. The CDR3 consists of 15 residues. The CDR3 sequence: CASSPWGQNTGELFF. The CDR3, as DNA: TGTGCCAGCAGCCCCTGGGGACAGAACACCGGGGAGCTGTTTTTT.

This chain links TRBV7-2 with TRBJ2-4, with 11 bases that match TRBD2. Trimming at V came to 6 bases and at J to 3 bases, leaving 4 bases not matched to a gene. CDR1 is SGHTA, CDR2 FQGNSA, per germline. The CDR3 has 15 residues. The CDR3 protein is CASRTSGSGKNIQYF. CDR3 nucleotide sequence: TGTGCCAGCAGAACTAGCGGGAGTGGCAAAAACATTCAGTACTTC.

CDR3 sequence reads: CAWSPGEGDEQFF. The CDR3 DNA sequence: TGTGCCTGGAGTCCCGGGGAGGGGGATGAGCAGTTCTTC. The V and J genes are TRBV30 and TRBJ2-1, with D perhaps TRBD2 (7 bases). This CDR3 contains 13 residues. Germline V gene sequence: CDR1 GTSNPN, CDR2 SVGIG (reference sequence). V lost 2 bases and J lost 8, with 13 bases in between.